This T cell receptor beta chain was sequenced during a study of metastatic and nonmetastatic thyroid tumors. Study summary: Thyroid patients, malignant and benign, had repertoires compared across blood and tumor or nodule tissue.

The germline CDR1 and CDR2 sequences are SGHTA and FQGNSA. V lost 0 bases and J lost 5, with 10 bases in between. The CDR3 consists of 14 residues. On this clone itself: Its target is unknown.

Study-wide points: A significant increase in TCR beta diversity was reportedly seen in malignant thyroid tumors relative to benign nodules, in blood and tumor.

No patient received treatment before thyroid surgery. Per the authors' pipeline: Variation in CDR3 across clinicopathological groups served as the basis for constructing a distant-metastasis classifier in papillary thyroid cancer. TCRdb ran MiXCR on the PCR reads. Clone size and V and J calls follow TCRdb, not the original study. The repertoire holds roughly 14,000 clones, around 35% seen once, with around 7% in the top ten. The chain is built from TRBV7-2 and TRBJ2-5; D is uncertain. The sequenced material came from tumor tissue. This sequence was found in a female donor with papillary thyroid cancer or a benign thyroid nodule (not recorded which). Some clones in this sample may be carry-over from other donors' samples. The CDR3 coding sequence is TGTGCCAGCAGCTTAGCACGGATTGTGGAGACCCAGTACTTC. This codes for CASSLARIVETQYF.